The sequence of this T cell receptor beta chain was determined in a study of CD8 T cells in ankylosing spondylitis. By quantitative 5'-RACE with molecular barcodes, the TCR beta libraries were made. Using its own MiXCR run on the 5' RACE reads, TCRdb lists one record per CDR3 protein. This sample has roughly 370,000 distinct CDR3 sequences, with 20% to 25% found just once. Germline CDR1 GTSNPN, CDR2 SVGIG (reference sequence). V lost 3 bases and J 5 bases, leaving 14 bases between the germline ends. This CDR3 has 13 amino acids. This clonotype was seen a handful of times. Its antigen is unknown. Study findings and constraints: There was a TCR beta motif, made of several highly homologous variants, that appeared characteristic of ankylosing spondylitis blood.

The sample taken for sequencing was blood, either unsorted or a sorted T cell fraction (not recorded which). The rearrangement uses TRBV30 and TRBJ2-7; tentatively, D is TRBD1 (5 bases). The TCR was taken from a male donor with ankylosing spondylitis. This CDR3 is CAWREIQGNEQYF. The CDR3 region has the DNA TGTGCCTGGAGAGAAATTCAGGGTAACGAGCAGTACTTC.